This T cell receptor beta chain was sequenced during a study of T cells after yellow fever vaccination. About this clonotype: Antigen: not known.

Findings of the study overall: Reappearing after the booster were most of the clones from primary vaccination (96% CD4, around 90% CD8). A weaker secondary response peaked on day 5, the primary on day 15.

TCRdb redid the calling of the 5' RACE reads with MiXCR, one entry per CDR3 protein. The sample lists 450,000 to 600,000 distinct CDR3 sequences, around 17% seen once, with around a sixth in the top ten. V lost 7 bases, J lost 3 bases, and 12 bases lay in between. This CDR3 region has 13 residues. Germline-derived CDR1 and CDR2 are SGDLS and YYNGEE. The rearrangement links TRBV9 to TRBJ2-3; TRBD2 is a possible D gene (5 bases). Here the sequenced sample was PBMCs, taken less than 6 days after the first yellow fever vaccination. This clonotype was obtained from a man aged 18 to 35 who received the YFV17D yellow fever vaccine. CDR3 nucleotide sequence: TGTGCCAGCGATCCGGGGTGGACAGATACGCAGTATTTT. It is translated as CASDPGWTDTQYF.